These 15 T cell receptor beta chains were all obtained from the same sample, sequenced in a study of CD8 T cells in Susac syndrome. The authors reverse transcribed roughly 0.5 to 1 ug RNA with random hexamers. TCRdb fed the immunoSEQ multiplex PCR reads into MiXCR, producing one record per CDR3 protein. The sample has fewer than 250,000 distinct CDR3 sequences, around 93% seen once. Sample: CD4+ T cells from PBMCs. The receptors shown here come from a human donor in good health.

The rearrangement uses TRBV20-1 and TRBJ2-5, with D perhaps matching TRBD1 (6 bases). Germline V gene data show CDR1 as DFQATT and CDR2 as SNEGSKA (reference sequence). With 2 bases removed from V and 0 bases from J, the gap between germline ends came to 10 bases. The CDR3 consists of 14 residues. CDR3: CSARPTGYQETQYF. CDR3 nucleotides: TGCAGTGCTAGACCCACAGGGTACCAAGAGACCCAGTACTTC.

The count of this clonotype is one. The chain uses TRBV6-6 and TRBJ1-6; D is unclear. Germline V lookup: CDR1 MNHNY, CDR2 SVGAGI (reference sequence). The CDR3 has 12 residues. V dropped 0 bases and J dropped 9 bases, with 3 bases sitting between them. This CDR3 reads CASSYSASPLHF. CDR3 coding DNA: TGTGCCAGCAGTTACTCGGCTTCACCCCTCCACTTT.

V is TRBV7-9 and J is TRBJ2-5, with TRBD2 matching 10 bases. The CDR3 extends over 16 amino acids. V lost 5 bases and J lost 1; bases outside the gene matches: 7. Germline V lookup: CDR1 SEHNR, CDR2 FQNEAQ (reference sequence). The CDR3 here is CASSPERGGIQETQYF. The DNA of the CDR3 is TGTGCCAGCAGCCCGGAGCGGGGGGGGATCCAAGAGACCCAGTACTTC.

The chain is built from TRBV5-1 and TRBJ2-6, with a weak D call TRBD1 (6 bases). Germline lookup yields CDR1 SGHRS and CDR2 YFSETQ. The CDR3 consists of 13 residues. Trimming pared 0 bases from V and 11 bases from J, leaving 9 bases between. DNA for the CDR3: TGCGCCAGCAGCTTGGAGGGGGTCTACGTCCTGACTTTC. It encodes CASSLEGVYVLTF.

The table lists this clonotype with a few counts. The chain links TRBV6-1 to TRBJ2-4; 11 bases fit TRBD1. This CDR3 has 15 residues. V trimming: 6 bases; J trimming: 5 bases; junction bases outside the gene matches: 6. Germline CDR1 MNHNS, CDR2 SASEGT. The CDR3 region has the DNA TGTGCCAGCAGCCGGGGACAGGGGGTCGAAAACATTCAGTACTTC. Translated: CASSRGQGVENIQYF.

The rearrangement joins TRBV20-1 to TRBJ2-5; 12 nucleotides agree with TRBD2. Per the germline V gene, CDR1 is DFQATT and CDR2 is SNEGSKA (reference sequence). The CDR3 covers 15 residues. Trimming at V came to 6 bases and at J to 1 base, leaving 6 bases not matched to a gene. The CDR3 DNA sequence: TGCAGTGCGATTGGACTAGCGGGGTCCCAAGAGACCCAGTACTTC. It codes for CSAIGLAGSQETQYF.

The gene calls are TRBV29-1 and TRBJ1-1; no firm D call. The V end was cut by 7 bases, the J end by 1 base, with 7 bases between. CDR1 SQVTM and CDR2 ANQGSEA come from the germline V gene. The CDR3 totals 11 residues. The CDR3 DNA is TGCAGCGGAATGAAGAACACTGAAGCTTTCTTT. As protein: CSGMKNTEAFF.

This chain joins TRBV9 and TRBJ1-2; D is possibly TRBD1 (6 bases). CDR3 length: 15 residues. Trimming took off 4 bases at V and 6 bases at J, with 19 bases between the two ends. Germline V gives CDR1 SGDLS, CDR2 YYNGEE. The CDR3 reads CASSFRDTVGNGYTF. The CDR3, as DNA: TGTGCCAGCAGCTTCCGGGACACCGTAGGAAATGGCTACACCTTC. The entire variable domain, with the rest obtained from reference TRBV9 and TRBJ1-2, is as follows: DSGVTQTPKHLITATGQRVTLRCSPRSGDLSVYWYQQSLDQGLQFLIQYYNGEERAKGNILERFSAQQFPDLHSELNLSSLELGDSALYFCASSFRDTVGNGYTFGSGTRLTVV.

The CDR3 region is CSARDNLGGQLNTEAFF. CDR3 bases: TGCAGTGCTAGAGATAATTTGGGTGGACAGTTGAACACTGAAGCTTTCTTT. J is TRBJ1-1 and V is TRBV20-1; D possibly corresponds to TRBD1 (6 bases). Germline V CDR1 and CDR2: DFQATT, SNEGSKA (reference sequence). The V gene lost 0 bases and the J gene lost 0 bases, with 17 bases spanning the gap. The CDR3 length is 17 residues.

V gene TRBV10-3 combines with J gene TRBJ2-7, with D perhaps TRBD2 (5 bases). The CDR3 runs 13 residues. From germline, CDR1 is ENHRY and CDR2 SYGVKD. V was pared by 4 bases and J by 2 bases, with 9 bases between. The CDR3 loop is CAISAPGAYEQYV. DNA of the CDR3: TGTGCCATCAGTGCCCCCGGGGCCTACGAGCAGTACGTC.

This clonotype was seen only once. This chain joins TRBV18 and TRBJ2-6; D is ambiguous. Trimming took off 1 base at V and 0 bases at J, with 7 bases between the two ends. CDR1 is KGHSH and CDR2 is LQKENI in the germline V gene. This CDR3 has 16 amino acids. CDR3 protein: CASSPLQFSGANVLTF. CDR3 in DNA: TGTGCCAGCTCACCACTACAGTTCTCTGGGGCCAACGTCCTGACTTTC.

This chain joins TRBV29-1 and TRBJ1-2; D gene uncertain. Looked up from germline, CDR1 is SQVTM and CDR2 is ANQGSEA. V was clipped by 5 bases and J by 4 bases, with 11 bases between them. This CDR3 is 12 amino acids long. CDR3 bases: TGCAGCGTTTGGGGAACGGGCTATGGCTACACCTTC. Residues: CSVWGTGYGYTF. The variable domain in full, completed from reference TRBV29-1 and TRBJ1-2, reads SAVISQKPSRDICQRGTSLTIQCQVDSQVTMMFWYRQQPGQSLTLIATANQGSEATYESGFVIDKFPISRPNLTFSTLTVSNMSPEDSSIYLCSVWGTGYGYTFGSGTRLTVV.

This chain connects TRBV6-1 to TRBJ1-3; unclear D gene. CDR1 is MNHNS and CDR2 is SASEGT in the germline V gene. The CDR3 covers 11 residues. CDR3 DNA: TGTGCTTCAAGGCTAGGAAACACCATATATTTT. Encoded protein: CASRLGNTIYF.

This chain connects TRBV5-1 to TRBJ2-5; D is ambiguous. V lost 0 bases to trimming and J lost 2 bases, with 8 bases between them. Germline values: CDR1 SGHRS, CDR2 YFSETQ. This CDR3 is built from 14 residues. CDR3 bases: TGCGCCAGCAGCTTGGGGGTAAAACAAGAGACCCAGTACTTC. Its translation is CASSLGVKQETQYF.

V and J are TRBV5-1 and TRBJ1-6, with D unclear. CDR1 and CDR2 from the germline V gene are SGHRS and YFSETQ. The CDR3 loop spans 15 amino acids. Trimming removed 0 bases from V and 9 bases from J, with 13 bases in between. CDR3 in amino acids: CASSLEFLGRSPLHF. CDR3 nucleotide sequence: TGCGCCAGCAGCTTGGAGTTTTTGGGTCGTTCACCCCTCCACTTT.